The present TCR beta chain was sequenced within a study of T cell repertoires in cytomegalovirus infection. TCRdb reprocessed the reads with MiXCR, giving one entry per CDR3 protein. The sample lists around 740,000 distinct CDR3 sequences; about 40% were seen once. At least ten counts were recorded for this clonotype. This CDR3 is 15 amino acids long. With V trimmed by 7 bases and J by 2 bases, 10 bases remained unmatched. Germline CDR1 reads SGHTA; CDR2 reads FQGNSA. Sequencing was done on a sample of PBMCs. This receptor was identified in a human donor in good health (CMV status not recorded). Some clones in this sample may be carry-over from other donors' samples. J is TRBJ2-7 and V is TRBV7-2; 8 bases align to TRBD2. CDR3 nucleotide sequence: TGTGCCAGCATCCCCCGGGAGGGGTATCCCTACGAGCAGTACTTC. Amino acids: CASIPREGYPYEQYF.